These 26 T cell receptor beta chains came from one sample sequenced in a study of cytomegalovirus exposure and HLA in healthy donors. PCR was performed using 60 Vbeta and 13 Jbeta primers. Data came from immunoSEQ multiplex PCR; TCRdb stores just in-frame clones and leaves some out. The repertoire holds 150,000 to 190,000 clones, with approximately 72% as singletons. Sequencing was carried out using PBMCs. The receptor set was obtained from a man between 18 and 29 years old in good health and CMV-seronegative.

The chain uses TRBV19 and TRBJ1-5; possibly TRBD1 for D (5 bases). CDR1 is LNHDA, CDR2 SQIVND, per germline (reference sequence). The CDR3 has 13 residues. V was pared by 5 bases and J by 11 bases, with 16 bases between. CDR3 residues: CASSPGLAGSQHF. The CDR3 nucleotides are TGTGCCAGTAGTCCGGGACTGGCAGGGTCCCAGCATTTT.

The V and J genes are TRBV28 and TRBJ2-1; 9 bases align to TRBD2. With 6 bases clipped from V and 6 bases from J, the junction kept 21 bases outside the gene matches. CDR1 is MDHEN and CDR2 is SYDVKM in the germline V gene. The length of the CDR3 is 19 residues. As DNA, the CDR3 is TGTGCCAGCAGCCCACCTACAGCGGGAGGACCTATTAGGGGCAATGAGCAGTTCTTC. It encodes CASSPPTAGGPIRGNEQFF.

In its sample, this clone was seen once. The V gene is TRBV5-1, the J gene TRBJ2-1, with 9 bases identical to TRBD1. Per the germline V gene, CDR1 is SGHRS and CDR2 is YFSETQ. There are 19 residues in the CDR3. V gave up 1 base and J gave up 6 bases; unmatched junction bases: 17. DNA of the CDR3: TGCGCCAGCAGCTTGCCGACCGGGACAGGGCTGATTTTGGGCAATGAGCAGTTCTTC. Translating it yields CASSLPTGTGLILGNEQFF.

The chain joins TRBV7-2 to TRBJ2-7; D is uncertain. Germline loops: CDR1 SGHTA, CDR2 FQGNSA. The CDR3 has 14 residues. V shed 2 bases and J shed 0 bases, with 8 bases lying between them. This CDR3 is CASSLPTYSYEQYF. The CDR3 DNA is TGTGCCAGCAGCTTACCCACTTACTCCTACGAGCAGTACTTC.

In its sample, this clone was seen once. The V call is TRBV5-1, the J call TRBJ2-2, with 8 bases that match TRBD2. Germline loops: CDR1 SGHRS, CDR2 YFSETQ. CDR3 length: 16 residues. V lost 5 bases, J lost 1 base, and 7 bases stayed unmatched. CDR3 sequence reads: CASRYTSGGNTGELFF. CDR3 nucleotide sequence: TGCGCCAGCAGATATACTAGCGGAGGGAACACCGGGGAGCTGTTTTTT.

Here the CDR3 reads CASSVGGGTYNEQFF. The CDR3 DNA sequence: TGTGCCAGCAGCGTGGGCGGGGGAACTTACAATGAGCAGTTCTTC. The genes are TRBV9 and TRBJ2-1, with 7 bases that match TRBD2. Germline values: CDR1 SGDLS, CDR2 YYNGEE. There are 15 residues in the CDR3. The ends lost 2 bases at V and 4 bases at J; junction bases unmatched: 6.

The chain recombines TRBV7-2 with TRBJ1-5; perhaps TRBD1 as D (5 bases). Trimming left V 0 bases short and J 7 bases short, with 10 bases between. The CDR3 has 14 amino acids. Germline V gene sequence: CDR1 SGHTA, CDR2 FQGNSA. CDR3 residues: CASSLAGQVQPQHF. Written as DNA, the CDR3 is TGTGCCAGCAGCTTAGCGGGGCAGGTGCAGCCCCAGCATTTT. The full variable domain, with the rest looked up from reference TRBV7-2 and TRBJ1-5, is GAGVSQSPSNKVTEKGKDVELRCDPISGHTALYWYRQSLGQGLEFLIYFQGNSAPDKSGLPSDRFSAERTGGSVSTLTIQRTQQEDSAVYLCASSLAGQVQPQHFGDGTRLSIL.

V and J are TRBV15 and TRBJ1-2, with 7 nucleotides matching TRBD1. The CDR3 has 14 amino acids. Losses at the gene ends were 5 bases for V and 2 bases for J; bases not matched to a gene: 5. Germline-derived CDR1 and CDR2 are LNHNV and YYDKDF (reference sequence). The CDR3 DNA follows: TGTGCCACCAGCCCCCCAGGGGGGAACTATGGCTACACCTTC. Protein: CATSPPGGNYGYTF.

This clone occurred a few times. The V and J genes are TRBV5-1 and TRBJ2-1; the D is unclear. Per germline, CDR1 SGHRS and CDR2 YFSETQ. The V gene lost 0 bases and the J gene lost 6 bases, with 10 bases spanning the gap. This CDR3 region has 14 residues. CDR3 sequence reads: CASSLGLEINEQFF. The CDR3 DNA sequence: TGCGCCAGCAGCTTGGGGTTGGAGATCAATGAGCAGTTCTTC.

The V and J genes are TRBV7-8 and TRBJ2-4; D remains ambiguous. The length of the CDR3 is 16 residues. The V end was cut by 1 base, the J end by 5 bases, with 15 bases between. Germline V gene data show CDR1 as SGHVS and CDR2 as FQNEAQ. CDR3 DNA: TGTGCCAGCAGCTTAGGATCCCCAATGGGCCAAAACATTCAGTACTTC. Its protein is CASSLGSPMGQNIQYF.

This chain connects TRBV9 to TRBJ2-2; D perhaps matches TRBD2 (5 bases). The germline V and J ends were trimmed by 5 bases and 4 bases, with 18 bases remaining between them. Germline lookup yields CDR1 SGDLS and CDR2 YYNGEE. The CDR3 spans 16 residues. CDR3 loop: CASSDNGEAGTGELFF. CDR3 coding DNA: TGTGCCAGCAGTGACAACGGGGAAGCTGGCACCGGGGAGCTGTTTTTT. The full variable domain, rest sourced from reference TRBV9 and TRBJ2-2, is DSGVTQTPKHLITATGQRVTLRCSPRSGDLSVYWYQQSLDQGLQFLIQYYNGEERAKGNILERFSAQQFPDLHSELNLSSLELGDSALYFCASSDNGEAGTGELFFGEGSRLTVL.

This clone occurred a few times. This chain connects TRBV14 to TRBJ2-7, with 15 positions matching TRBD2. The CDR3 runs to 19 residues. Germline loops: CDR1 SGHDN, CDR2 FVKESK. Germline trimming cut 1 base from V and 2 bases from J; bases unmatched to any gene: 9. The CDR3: CASSQGGLAGGPNTYEQYF. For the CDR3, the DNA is TGTGCCAGCAGCCAAGGTGGACTAGCGGGAGGGCCCAATACCTACGAGCAGTACTTC.

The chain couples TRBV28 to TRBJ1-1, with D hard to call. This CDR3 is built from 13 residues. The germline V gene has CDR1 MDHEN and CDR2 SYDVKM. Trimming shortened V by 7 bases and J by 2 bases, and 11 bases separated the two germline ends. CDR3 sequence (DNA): TGTGCCAGCACCCTTGGCGGAAACACTGAAGCTTTCTTT. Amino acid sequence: CASTLGGNTEAFF. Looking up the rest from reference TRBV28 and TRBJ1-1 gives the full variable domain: DVKVTQSSRYLVKRTGEKVFLECVQDMDHENMFWYRQDPGLGLRLIYFSYDVKMKEKGDIPEGYSVSREKKERFSLILESASTNQTSMYLCASTLGGNTEAFFGQGTRLTVV.

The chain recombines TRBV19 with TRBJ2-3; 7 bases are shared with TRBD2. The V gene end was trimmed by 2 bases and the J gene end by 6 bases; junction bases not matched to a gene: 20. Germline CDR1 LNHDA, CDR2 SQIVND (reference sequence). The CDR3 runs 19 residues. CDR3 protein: CASSIRAVRLADVPDTQYF. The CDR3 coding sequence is TGTGCCAGTAGTATAAGGGCGGTCAGGCTAGCGGATGTCCCGGATACGCAGTATTTT. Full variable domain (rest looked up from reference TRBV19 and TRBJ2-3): DGGITQSPKYLFRKEGQNVTLSCEQNLNHDAMYWYRQDPGQGLRLIYYSQIVNDFQKGDIAEGYSVSREKKESFPLTVTSAQKNPTAFYLCASSIRAVRLADVPDTQYFGPGTRLTVL.

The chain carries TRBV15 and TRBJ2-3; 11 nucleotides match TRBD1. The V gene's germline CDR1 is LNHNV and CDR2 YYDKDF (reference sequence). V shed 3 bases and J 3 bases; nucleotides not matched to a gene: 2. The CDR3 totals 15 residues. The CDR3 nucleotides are TGTGCCACCAGCAGGGGACAGGGGGAGACAGATACGCAGTATTTT. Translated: CATSRGQGETDTQYF.

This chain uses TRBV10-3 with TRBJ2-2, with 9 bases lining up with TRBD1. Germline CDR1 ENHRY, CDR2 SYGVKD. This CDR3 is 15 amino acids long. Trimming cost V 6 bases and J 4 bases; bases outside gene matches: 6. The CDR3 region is CAIRPGQGVTGELFF. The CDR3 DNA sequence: TGTGCCATCAGACCGGGACAGGGTGTCACCGGGGAGCTGTTTTTT.

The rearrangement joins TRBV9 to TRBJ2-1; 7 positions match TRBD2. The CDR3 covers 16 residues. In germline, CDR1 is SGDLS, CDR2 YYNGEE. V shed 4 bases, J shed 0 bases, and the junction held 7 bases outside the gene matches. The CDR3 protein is CASSSQIAGSYNEQFF. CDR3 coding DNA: TGTGCCAGCAGCTCCCAGATAGCGGGCTCCTACAATGAGCAGTTCTTC.

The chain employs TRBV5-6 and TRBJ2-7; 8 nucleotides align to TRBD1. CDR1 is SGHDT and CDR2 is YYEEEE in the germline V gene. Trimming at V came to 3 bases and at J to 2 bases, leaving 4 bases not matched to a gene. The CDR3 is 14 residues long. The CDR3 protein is CASSWDRSTYEQYF. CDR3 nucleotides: TGTGCCAGCAGCTGGGACAGGTCCACCTACGAGCAGTACTTC.

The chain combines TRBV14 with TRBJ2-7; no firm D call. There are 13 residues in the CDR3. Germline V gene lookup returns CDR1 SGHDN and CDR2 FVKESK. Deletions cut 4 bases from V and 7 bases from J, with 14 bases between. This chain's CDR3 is CASSPNLYWEQYF. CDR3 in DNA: TGTGCCAGCAGCCCCAACCTATACTGGGAGCAGTACTTC.

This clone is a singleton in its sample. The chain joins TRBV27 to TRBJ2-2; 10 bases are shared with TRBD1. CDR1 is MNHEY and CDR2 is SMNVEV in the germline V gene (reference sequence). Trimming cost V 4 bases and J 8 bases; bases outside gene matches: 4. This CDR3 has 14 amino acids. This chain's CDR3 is CASSSDRGVGELFF. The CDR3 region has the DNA TGTGCCAGCAGTTCGGACAGGGGGGTAGGGGAGCTGTTTTTT.

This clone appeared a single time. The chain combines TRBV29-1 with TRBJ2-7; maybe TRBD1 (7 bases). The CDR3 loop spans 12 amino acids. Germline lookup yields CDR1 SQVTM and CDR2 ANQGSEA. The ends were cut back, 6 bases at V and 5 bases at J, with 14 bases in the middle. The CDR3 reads CSVSGGPDEQYF. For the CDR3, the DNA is TGCAGCGTCTCAGGGGGGCCCGACGAGCAGTACTTC.

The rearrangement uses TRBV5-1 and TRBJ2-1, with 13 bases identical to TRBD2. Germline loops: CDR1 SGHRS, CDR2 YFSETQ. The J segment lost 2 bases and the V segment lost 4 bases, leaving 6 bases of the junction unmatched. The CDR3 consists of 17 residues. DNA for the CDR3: TGCGCCAGCAGCACCGGGACTAGCGGGAAAGCCTACAATGAGCAGTTCTTC. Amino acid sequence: CASSTGTSGKAYNEQFF.

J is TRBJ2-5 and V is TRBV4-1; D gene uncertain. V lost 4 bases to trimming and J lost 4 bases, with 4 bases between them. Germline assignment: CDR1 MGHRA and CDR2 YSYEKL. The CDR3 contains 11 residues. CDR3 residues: CASSRGETQYF. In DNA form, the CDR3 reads TGCGCCAGCAGCCGCGGAGAGACCCAGTACTTC.

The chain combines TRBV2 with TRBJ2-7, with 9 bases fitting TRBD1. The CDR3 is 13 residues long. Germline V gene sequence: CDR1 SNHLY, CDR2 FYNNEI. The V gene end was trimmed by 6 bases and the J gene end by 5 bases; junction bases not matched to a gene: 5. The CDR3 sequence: CASRGTGTHEQYF. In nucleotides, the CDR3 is TGTGCCAGCAGGGGGACAGGGACCCACGAGCAGTACTTC.

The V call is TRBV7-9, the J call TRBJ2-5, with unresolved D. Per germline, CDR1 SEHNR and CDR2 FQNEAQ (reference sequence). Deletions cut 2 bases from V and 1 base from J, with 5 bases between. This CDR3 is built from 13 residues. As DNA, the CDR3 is TGTGCCAGCAGCTTATCTTCCCAAGAGACCCAGTACTTC. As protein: CASSLSSQETQYF.

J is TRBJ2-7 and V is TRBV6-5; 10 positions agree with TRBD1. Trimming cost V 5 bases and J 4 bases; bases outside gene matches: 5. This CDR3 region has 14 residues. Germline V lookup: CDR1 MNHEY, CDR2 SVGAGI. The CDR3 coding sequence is TGTGCCAGCAGTGCCGACAGGGGGCGGTACGAGCAGTACTTC. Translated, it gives CASSADRGRYEQYF.